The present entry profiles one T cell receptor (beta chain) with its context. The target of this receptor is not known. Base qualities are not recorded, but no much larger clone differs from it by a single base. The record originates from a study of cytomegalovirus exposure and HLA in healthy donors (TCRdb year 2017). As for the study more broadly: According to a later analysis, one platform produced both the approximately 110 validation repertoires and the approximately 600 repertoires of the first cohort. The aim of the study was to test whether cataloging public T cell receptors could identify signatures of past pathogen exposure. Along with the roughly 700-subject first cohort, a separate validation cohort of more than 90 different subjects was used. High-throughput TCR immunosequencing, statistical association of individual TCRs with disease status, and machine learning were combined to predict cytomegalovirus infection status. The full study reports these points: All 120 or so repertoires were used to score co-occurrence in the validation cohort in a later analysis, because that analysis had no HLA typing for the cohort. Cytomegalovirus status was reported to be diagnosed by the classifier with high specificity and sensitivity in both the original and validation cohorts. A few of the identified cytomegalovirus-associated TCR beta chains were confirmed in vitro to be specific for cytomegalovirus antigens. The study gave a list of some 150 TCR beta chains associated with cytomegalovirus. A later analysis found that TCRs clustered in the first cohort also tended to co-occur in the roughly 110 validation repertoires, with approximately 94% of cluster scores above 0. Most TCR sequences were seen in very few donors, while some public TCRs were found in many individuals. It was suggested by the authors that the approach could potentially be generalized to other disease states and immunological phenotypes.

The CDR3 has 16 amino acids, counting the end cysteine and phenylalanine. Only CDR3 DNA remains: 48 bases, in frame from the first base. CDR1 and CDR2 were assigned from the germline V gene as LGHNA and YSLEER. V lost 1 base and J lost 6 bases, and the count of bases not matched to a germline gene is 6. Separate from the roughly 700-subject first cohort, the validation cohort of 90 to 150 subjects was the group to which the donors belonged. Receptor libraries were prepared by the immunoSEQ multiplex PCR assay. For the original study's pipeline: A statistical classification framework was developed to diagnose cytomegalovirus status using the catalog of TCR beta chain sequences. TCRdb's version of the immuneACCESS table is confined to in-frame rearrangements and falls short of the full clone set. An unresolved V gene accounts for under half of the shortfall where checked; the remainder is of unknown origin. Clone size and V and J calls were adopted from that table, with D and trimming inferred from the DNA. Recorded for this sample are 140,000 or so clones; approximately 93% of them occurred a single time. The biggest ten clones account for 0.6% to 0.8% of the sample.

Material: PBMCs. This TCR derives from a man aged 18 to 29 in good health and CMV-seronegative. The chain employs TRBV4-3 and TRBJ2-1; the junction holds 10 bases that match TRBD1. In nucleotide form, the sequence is TGCGCCAGCAGCCAAGGGACAGGGGGAATGAGCAATGAGCAGTTCTTC. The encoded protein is CASSQGTGGMSNEQFF.